Below, one T cell receptor beta chain is given with its context. This specimen belongs to a study of blood T cell repertoires in COVID-19. At the level of the study: Samples representing acute and convalescent COVID-19 were sourced from the United States, Italy and Spain. PBMCs, B-cell-depleted T cells, or T cells were the source of the cDNA or gDNA that made up the material.

The method was immunoSEQ multiplex PCR; TCRdb's version includes in-frame clones alone and lacks a portion of them. The sample includes about 490,000 clones, 70% to 90% of them seen just once. Germline V gene sequence: CDR1 MNHNY, CDR2 SVGAGI (reference sequence). Losses at the gene ends were 4 bases for V and 4 bases for J; bases not matched to a gene: 7. This CDR3 comprises 15 residues. The J gene is TRBJ2-5, the V gene TRBV6-6; 9 bases agree with TRBD1. The sequence was collected from a human donor in a cohort sampled during active COVID-19. The sample comprised peripheral blood. CDR3 sequence reads: CASSSPGQGLETQYF. The CDR3 nucleotides are TGTGCCAGCAGTTCCCCGGGACAGGGTTTAGAGACCCAGTACTTC.